Listed below are T cell receptor beta chains from one sample, sequenced in a study of blood T cell repertoires in COVID-19. Here immunoSEQ multiplex PCR was the method, and the copy in TCRdb shows in-frame clones only, minus some. The data hold approximately 61,000 clones, with around 80% observed a single time. The sample taken for sequencing was peripheral blood. The origin of the receptors is a woman in her 70s with acute or convalescent COVID-19. Both conserved end residues are part of each CDR3. A D gene is named only where the DNA matches it firmly.

v_gene	j_gene	d_gene	CDR3aa
TRBV28	TRBJ2-5	NA	CASSSQETQYF
TRBV7-3	TRBJ2-7	NA	CASSLLGTGVHEQYF
TRBV3-1/TRBV3-2	TRBJ1-2	NA	CASSQGAGRHYGYTF
TRBV24-1	TRBJ2-7	TRBD1	CATSDPAGDRDEQYF
TRBV11-3	TRBJ1-1	NA	CASSQRGKNTEAFF
TRBV28	TRBJ1-1	TRBD1	CASSFPGQGGRVNTEAFF
TRBV7-9	TRBJ1-2	TRBD1	CASSLGQGANYGYTF
TRBV29-1	TRBJ1-4	NA	CSGTTGSLSNEKLFF
TRBV5-4	TRBJ2-3	NA	CASSLSGVADTQYF
TRBV3-1/TRBV3-2	TRBJ1-2	NA	CASSPTGYGYTF
TRBV20-1	TRBJ1-1	NA	CSARRNTEAFF
TRBV6-2/TRBV6-3	TRBJ2-1	TRBD1	CASSSPGQGSNEQFF
TRBV20-1	TRBJ2-2	TRBD1	CSASRGRGQGGELFF
TRBV27	TRBJ2-2	NA	CASSPNTGELFF
TRBV6-4	TRBJ2-1	TRBD1	CASSDRDRGLNEQFF
TRBV20-1	TRBJ2-3	NA	CSARREDTQYF
TRBV29-1	TRBJ2-3	TRBD1	CSVADRFMSDTQYF
TRBV5-5	TRBJ2-5	NA	CASSLSPLSQETQYF
TRBV30	TRBJ1-1	NA	CAWQGYTEAFF
TRBV28	TRBJ1-1	TRBD1	CASRRPVPTGIKNTEAFF
TRBV10-3	TRBJ1-6	NA	CAISEQNSPLHF
TRBV9	TRBJ2-3	NA	CASSYPGSLQYF
TRBV18	TRBJ2-1	NA	CASSLTHEQFF
TRBV27	TRBJ2-2	TRBD2	CASSALAGGPNTGELFF
TRBV19	TRBJ1-2	NA	CASSIDRGSGYTF
TRBV23-1	TRBJ1-2	NA	CASSQETFNYGYTF
TRBV19	TRBJ1-6	NA	CASSISVVHNSPLHF
TRBV4-1	TRBJ2-5	NA	CASSQELQWETQYF
TRBV3-1/TRBV3-2	TRBJ2-1	NA	CASSQEQGTFDEQFF
TRBV7-9	TRBJ2-3	TRBD2	CASSRKRGGSTDTQYF
TRBV5-5	TRBJ1-1	NA	CASSLFYNTEAFF
TRBV6-5	TRBJ1-2	NA	CASRDPGQTNYGYTF
TRBV6-2/TRBV6-3	TRBJ1-2	TRBD1	CASSPDDRVYLYGYTF
TRBV18	TRBJ2-7	NA	CASSPPSYEQYF
TRBV7-9	TRBJ1-2	TRBD1	CASSLLTGGGYTF
TRBV7-2	TRBJ2-7	TRBD2	CASSLFGGGASEQYF
TRBV5-4	TRBJ1-4	TRBD1	CASSLGGQGELFF
TRBV7-2	TRBJ2-2	NA	CASSPDSNTGELFF
TRBV5-4	TRBJ2-7	TRBD2	CASRKAGSSYEQYF
TRBV18	TRBJ1-1	NA	CASALGDGGTEAFF
TRBV24-1	TRBJ2-2	NA	CATTGYHTGELFF